Listed below are T cell receptor beta chains from one sample, sequenced in a study of blood T cell repertoires in COVID-19. Some clones are missing from TCRdb's copy, which holds only in-frame ones; the method was immunoSEQ multiplex PCR. The data show approximately 150,000 clones, approximately 86% seen once. The source material was peripheral blood. The source is a man between 65 and 80 years old with acute or convalescent COVID-19. Both conserved end residues are part of each CDR3. The order of the fields is V gene, clone size, D gene, J gene, CDR3 protein, CDR3 DNA. D genes are given only for firm matches. Size is stated for part of the rows, as once, few or many counts, or as a class when the clone is expanded.

TRBV3-1/TRBV3-2	-	-	TRBJ2-4	CASSQEWQGKNIQYF	TGTGCCAGCAGCCAAGAATGGCAGGGGAAAAACATTCAGTACTTC
TRBV5-5	-	-	TRBJ1-5	CASSLDSLYNQPQHF	TGTGCCAGCAGCCTGGACAGTTTGTACAATCAGCCCCAGCATTTT
TRBV7-8	-	-	TRBJ2-7	CASSSIRNSYEQYF	TGTGCCAGCAGCTCAATCAGGAACTCCTACGAGCAGTACTTC
TRBV7-3	-	-	TRBJ2-3	CASSRDGTDTQYF	TGTGCCAGCAGCCGGGATGGCACAGATACGCAGTATTTT
TRBV21-1	few	-	TRBJ1-1	CASSKGAVNTEAFF	TGTGCCAGCAGCAAAGGGGCAGTTAACACTGAAGCTTTCTTT
TRBV5-4	-	-	TRBJ2-1	CASSLDSRSSEQFF	TGTGCCAGCAGCTTGGATAGTCGGTCGTCCGAGCAGTTCTTC
TRBV28	-	TRBD1	TRBJ1-6	CASKGATYNSPLHF	TGTGCCAGCAAGGGGGCGACCTATAATTCACCCCTCCACTTT
TRBV3-1/TRBV3-2	-	TRBD1	TRBJ1-3	CASSQTPGQLGNTIYF	TGTGCCAGCAGCCAGACACCGGGACAGCTGGGAAACACCATATATTTT
TRBV19	many	TRBD1	TRBJ2-7	CASSFRGQGSSLQSYEQYF	TGTGCCAGTAGCTTTCGAGGACAGGGTTCCTCCCTTCAATCCTACGAGCAGTACTTC
TRBV19	-	TRBD1	TRBJ2-6	CASSSQGAGANVLTF	TGTGCCAGTAGTAGCCAGGGGGCAGGGGCCAACGTCCTGACTTTC
TRBV5-4	-	TRBD1	TRBJ1-1	CASSLFTGGLGTEAFF	TGTGCCAGCAGCCTATTCACAGGGGGCTTAGGGACTGAAGCTTTCTTT
TRBV7-3	-	-	TRBJ2-2	CASSLRATDTGELFF	TGTGCCAGCAGCTTAAGAGCAACAGACACCGGGGAGCTGTTTTTT
TRBV6-5	-	TRBD2	TRBJ2-2	CASRVAGVNTGELFF	TGTGCCAGCAGGGTAGCGGGAGTTAACACCGGGGAGCTGTTTTTT
TRBV5-1	-	TRBD1	TRBJ1-3	CASSSGQGAGNTIYF	TGCGCCAGCAGCTCAGGACAGGGGGCTGGAAACACCATATATTTT
TRBV29-1	-	TRBD2	TRBJ2-2	CSVDPSGTSGELFF	TGCAGCGTTGACCCTAGCGGGACCTCCGGGGAGCTGTTTTTT
TRBV9	-	-	TRBJ2-1	CASSVLATSSYNEQFF	TGTGCCAGCAGCGTACTTGCGACTAGCTCCTACAATGAGCAGTTCTTC
TRBV2	-	TRBD1	TRBJ2-6	CASTGQGSSGANVLTF	TGTGCCAGCACGGGACAGGGGTCCTCTGGGGCCAACGTCCTGACTTTC
TRBV3-1/TRBV3-2	-	-	TRBJ2-1	CASSQLGRADSNEQFF	TGTGCCAGCAGCCAATTGGGCAGGGCCGACTCCAATGAGCAGTTCTTC
TRBV5-1	-	TRBD2	TRBJ2-3	CASSFSGTSTDTQYF	TGCGCCAGCAGCTTTAGCGGGACTAGCACAGATACGCAGTATTTT
TRBV6-5	once	-	TRBJ2-1	CASSPLLRFREQFF	TGTGCCAGCAGTCCCCTGTTACGGTTTCGGGAGCAGTTCTTC
TRBV4-3	-	TRBD1	TRBJ2-7	CASSQDWTGEREQYF	TGCGCCAGCAGCCAAGATTGGACAGGGGAGAGGGAGCAGTACTTC
TRBV13	once	TRBD1	TRBJ1-1	CASSLTGRGITEAFF	TGTGCCAGCAGCTTAACAGGCAGGGGGATAACTGAAGCTTTCTTT
TRBV2	-	-	TRBJ1-5	CASSGAEGQPQHF	TGTGCCAGCAGTGGGGCAGAGGGACAGCCCCAGCATTTT
TRBV18	-	-	TRBJ2-1	CASSPTSPDVGNEQFF	TGTGCCAGCTCACCTACTAGCCCCGACGTGGGCAATGAGCAGTTCTTC
TRBV7-2	-	-	TRBJ2-1	CASSPGNEQFF	TGTGCCAGCAGCCCGGGAAATGAGCAGTTCTTC
TRBV5-1	once	-	TRBJ1-5	CASRLDLRGNQPQHF	TGCGCCAGCAGGTTGGATCTCAGGGGAAATCAGCCCCAGCATTTT
TRBV9	-	-	TRBJ2-3	CASSERQGGITDTQYF	TGTGCCAGCAGCGAGCGTCAGGGGGGCATCACAGATACGCAGTATTTT
TRBV24-1	-	-	TRBJ2-2	CATSQGTGELFF	TGTGCCACCAGTCAGGGAACCGGGGAGCTGTTTTTT
TRBV9	-	TRBD2	TRBJ2-3	CASSGSGVTTDTQYF	TGTGCCAGCAGCGGTAGCGGGGTTACCACAGATACGCAGTATTTT
TRBV24-1	-	TRBD1	TRBJ1-2	CATSDPGTANYGYTF	TGTGCCACCAGTGATCCTGGGACAGCTAACTATGGCTACACCTTC
TRBV19	-	TRBD1	TRBJ2-5	CASSPRTGGAQETQYF	TGTGCCAGTAGTCCCCGGACAGGGGGGGCCCAAGAGACCCAGTACTTC
TRBV9	few	TRBD2	TRBJ2-1	CASSLSLAGTSYNEQFF	TGTGCCAGCAGCCTCTCCCTAGCGGGTACCTCCTACAATGAGCAGTTCTTC
TRBV19	-	TRBD1	TRBJ2-7	CASSPGTAYEQYF	TGTGCCAGTAGCCCCGGGACAGCCTACGAGCAGTACTTC
TRBV15	-	TRBD2	TRBJ2-1	CATSRELGLAGVRQFF	TGTGCCACCAGCAGAGAGCTGGGGCTAGCGGGAGTGCGGCAGTTCTTC
TRBV15	few	TRBD1	TRBJ1-1	CATSRARDSTEAFF	TGTGCCACCAGCAGAGCCCGGGACAGCACTGAAGCTTTCTTT
TRBV29-1	-	TRBD2	TRBJ2-1	CSVLGLAGSNEQFF	TGCAGCGTTCTGGGACTAGCGGGCAGCAATGAGCAGTTCTTC
TRBV5-1	-	TRBD2	TRBJ2-7	CASSPALAGDYEQYF	TGCGCCAGCAGCCCCGCACTAGCGGGAGATTACGAGCAGTACTTC
TRBV18	-	TRBD2	TRBJ2-7	CASSGSSGSYEQYF	TGTGCCAGTAGCGGCTCTAGCGGGAGCTACGAGCAGTACTTC
TRBV2	-	-	TRBJ2-3	CASSEAKTVVDTQYF	TGTGCCAGCAGTGAGGCAAAGACAGTAGTGGATACGCAGTATTTT
TRBV4-2	few	TRBD1	TRBJ1-5	CASSQDRGGIGNQPQHF	TGTGCCAGCAGCCAAGATAGAGGGGGCATTGGCAATCAGCCCCAGCATTTT
TRBV24-1	-	TRBD1	TRBJ1-5	CATSDPDRGWHF	TGTGCCACCAGTGACCCTGACAGGGGGTGGCATTTT
TRBV19	-	TRBD2	TRBJ2-5	CASSETSGRFQETQYF	TGTGCCAGTAGTGAAACTAGCGGGAGATTCCAAGAGACCCAGTACTTC